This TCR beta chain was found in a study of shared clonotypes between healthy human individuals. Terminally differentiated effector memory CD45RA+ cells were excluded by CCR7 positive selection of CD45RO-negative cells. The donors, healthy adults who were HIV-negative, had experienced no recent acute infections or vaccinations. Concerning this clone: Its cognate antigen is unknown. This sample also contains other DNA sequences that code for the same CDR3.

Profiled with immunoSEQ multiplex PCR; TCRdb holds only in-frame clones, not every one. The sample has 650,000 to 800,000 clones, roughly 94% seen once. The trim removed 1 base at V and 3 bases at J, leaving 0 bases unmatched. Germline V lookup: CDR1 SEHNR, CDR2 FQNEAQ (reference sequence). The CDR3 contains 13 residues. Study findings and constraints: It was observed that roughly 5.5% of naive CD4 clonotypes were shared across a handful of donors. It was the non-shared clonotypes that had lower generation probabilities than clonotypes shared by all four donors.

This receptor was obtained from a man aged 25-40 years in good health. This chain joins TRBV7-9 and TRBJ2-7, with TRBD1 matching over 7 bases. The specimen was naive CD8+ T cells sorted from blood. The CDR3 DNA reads TGTGCCAGCAGCTTAGGGGACAGCTACGAGCAGTACTTC. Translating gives CASSLGDSYEQYF.